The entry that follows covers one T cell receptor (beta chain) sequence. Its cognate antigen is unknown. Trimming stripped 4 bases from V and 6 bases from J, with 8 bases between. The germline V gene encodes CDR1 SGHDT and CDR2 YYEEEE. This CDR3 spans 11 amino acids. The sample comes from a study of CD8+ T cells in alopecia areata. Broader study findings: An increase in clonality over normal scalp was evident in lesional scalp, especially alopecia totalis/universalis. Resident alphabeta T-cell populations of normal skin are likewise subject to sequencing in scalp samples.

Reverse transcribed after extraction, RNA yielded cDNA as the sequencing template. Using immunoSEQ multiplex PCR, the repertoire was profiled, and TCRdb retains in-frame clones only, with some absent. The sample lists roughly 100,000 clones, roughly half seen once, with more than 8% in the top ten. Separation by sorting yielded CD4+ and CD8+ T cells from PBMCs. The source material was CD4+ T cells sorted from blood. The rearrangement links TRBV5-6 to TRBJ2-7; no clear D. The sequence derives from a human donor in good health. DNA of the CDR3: TGTGCCAGCAGCCGTAGCACCGAGCAGTACTTC. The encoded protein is CASSRSTEQYF.